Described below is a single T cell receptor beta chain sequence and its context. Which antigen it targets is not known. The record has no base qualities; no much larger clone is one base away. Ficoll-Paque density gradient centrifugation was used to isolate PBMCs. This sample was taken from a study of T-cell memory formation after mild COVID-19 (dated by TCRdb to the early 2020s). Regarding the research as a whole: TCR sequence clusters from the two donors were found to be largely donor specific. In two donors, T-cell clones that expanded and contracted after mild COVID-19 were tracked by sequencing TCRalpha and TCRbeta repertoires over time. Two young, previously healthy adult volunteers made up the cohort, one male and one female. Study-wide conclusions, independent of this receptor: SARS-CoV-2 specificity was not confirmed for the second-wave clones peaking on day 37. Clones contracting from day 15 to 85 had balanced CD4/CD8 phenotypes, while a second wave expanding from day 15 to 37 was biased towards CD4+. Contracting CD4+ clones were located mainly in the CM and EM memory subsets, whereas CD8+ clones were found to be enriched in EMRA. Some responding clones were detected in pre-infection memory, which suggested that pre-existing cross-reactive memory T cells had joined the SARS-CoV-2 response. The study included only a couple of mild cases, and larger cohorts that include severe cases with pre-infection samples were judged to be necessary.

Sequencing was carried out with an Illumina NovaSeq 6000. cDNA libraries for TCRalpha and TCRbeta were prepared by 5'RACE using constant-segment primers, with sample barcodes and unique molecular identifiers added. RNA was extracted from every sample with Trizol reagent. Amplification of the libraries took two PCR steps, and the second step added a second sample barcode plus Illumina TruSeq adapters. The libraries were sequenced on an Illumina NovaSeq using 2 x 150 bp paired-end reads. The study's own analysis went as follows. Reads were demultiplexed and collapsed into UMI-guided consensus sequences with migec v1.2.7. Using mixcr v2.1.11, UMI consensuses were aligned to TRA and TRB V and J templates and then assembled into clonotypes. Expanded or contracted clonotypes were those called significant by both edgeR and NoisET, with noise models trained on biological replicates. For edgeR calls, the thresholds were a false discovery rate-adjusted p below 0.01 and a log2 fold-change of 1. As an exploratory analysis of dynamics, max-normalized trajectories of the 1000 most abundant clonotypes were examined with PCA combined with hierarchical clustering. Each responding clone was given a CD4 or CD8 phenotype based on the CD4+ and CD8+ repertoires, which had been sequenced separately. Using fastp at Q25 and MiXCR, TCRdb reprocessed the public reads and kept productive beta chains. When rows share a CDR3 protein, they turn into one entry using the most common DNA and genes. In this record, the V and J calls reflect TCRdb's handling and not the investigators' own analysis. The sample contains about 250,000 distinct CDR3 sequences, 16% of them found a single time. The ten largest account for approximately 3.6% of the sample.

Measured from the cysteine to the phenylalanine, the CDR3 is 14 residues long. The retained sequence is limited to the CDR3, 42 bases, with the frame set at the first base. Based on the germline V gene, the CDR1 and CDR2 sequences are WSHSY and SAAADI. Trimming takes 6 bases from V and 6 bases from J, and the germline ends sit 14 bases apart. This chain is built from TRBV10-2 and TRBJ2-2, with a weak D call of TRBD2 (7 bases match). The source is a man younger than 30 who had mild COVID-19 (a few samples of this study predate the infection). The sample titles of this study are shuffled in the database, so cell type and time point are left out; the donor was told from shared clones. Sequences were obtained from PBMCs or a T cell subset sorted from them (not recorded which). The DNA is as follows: TGCGCCAGCAGCGCTTCCGGGGGGCCCGGGGAGCTGTTTTTT. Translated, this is CASSASGGPGELFF.